Below are 20 T cell receptor beta chains sequenced from a single sample in a study of blood T cell repertoires in COVID-19. This table comes from immunoSEQ multiplex PCR, and its TCRdb copy is limited to in-frame clones, with some not included. The sample holds some 90,000 clones, 89% seen once. The material sequenced was peripheral blood. All receptors come from a man aged 45-65 years with acute or convalescent COVID-19.

This clone has only one observation. The chain joins TRBV7-9 to TRBJ1-3; possible D gene TRBD1, 5 bases. Trimming cost V 5 bases and J 3 bases, with 8 bases left between them. This CDR3 contains 13 residues. CDR1 and CDR2 from the germline V gene are SEHNR and FQNEAQ (reference sequence). The CDR3 DNA follows: TGTGCCAGCAGCCGGGACTTTGGAAACACCATATATTTT. It specifies CASSRDFGNTIYF.

The CDR3 region is CAWGTLSNQPQHF. The CDR3 DNA is TGTGCCTGGGGAACTCTTAGCAATCAGCCCCAGCATTTT. V gene TRBV30 combines with J gene TRBJ1-5; no firm D call. Germline assignment: CDR1 GTSNPN and CDR2 SVGIG (reference sequence). The length of the CDR3 is 13 residues. Trimming removed 5 bases from V and 0 bases from J, with 8 bases in between.

This clone was observed once. The chain links TRBV27 to TRBJ1-4; TRBD1 agrees at 9 bases. Per the germline V gene, CDR1 is MNHEY and CDR2 is SMNVEV (reference sequence). V was pared by 3 bases and J by 10 bases, with 6 bases of the junction left unmatched. This CDR3 comprises 14 residues. The CDR3 DNA is TGTGCCAGCAGTTTTGGGGACAGGGAGGGAAAACTGTTTTTT. This encodes CASSFGDREGKLFF.

This clone was seen more than once but under ten times. V usage is TRBV12-3 or TRBV12-4 and J usage is TRBJ1-2; D is ambiguous. The CDR3 runs to 13 residues. Trimming left V 2 bases short and J 3 bases short, with 7 bases between. The CDR3 spells CASSLYGYYGYTF. CDR3 bases: TGTGCCAGCAGTTTATACGGGTACTATGGCTACACCTTC.

This clone was found once. The chain combines TRBV7-8 with TRBJ1-2; TRBD1 is a possible D gene (5 bases). The germline CDR1 and CDR2 sequences are SGHVS and FQNEAQ. Trimming shortened V by 1 base and J by 8 bases, and 17 bases separated the two germline ends. The CDR3 runs to 15 residues. As DNA, the CDR3 is TGTGCCAGCAGCTTAGGGGAGAGCGGGGCCCTGGGCTACACCTTC. Residues: CASSLGESGALGYTF.

This chain links TRBV6-1 with TRBJ1-6; 7 bases agree with TRBD1. V shed 2 bases and J 10 bases; nucleotides not matched to a gene: 5. The CDR3 runs to 14 residues. Germline V gene data show CDR1 as MNHNS and CDR2 as SASEGT. In DNA form, the CDR3 reads TGTGCCAGCAGTGAAATACAGGGGAGCTCACCCCTCCACTTT. This gives the protein CASSEIQGSSPLHF.

The chain couples TRBV11-3 to TRBJ2-1, with D possibly TRBD2 on 6 matching bases. CDR3 length equals 16 residues. V was trimmed by 5 bases and J by 11 bases, leaving 25 bases between them. Germline CDR1 reads SGHNT; CDR2 reads YENEEA. The CDR3 DNA sequence: TGTGCCAGCAGCAACACACTAGCCCCGGGCAACTATAAGCAGTTCTTC. Translation: CASSNTLAPGNYKQFF.

The chain employs TRBV7-2 and TRBJ1-2; unclear D gene. This CDR3 spans 13 amino acids. Germline CDR1 is SGHTA and CDR2 is FQGNSA. Trimming cost V 5 bases and J 8 bases, with 15 bases left between them. CDR3 amino acids: CASSPPGSWGYTF. CDR3 coding DNA: TGTGCCAGCAGCCCCCCGGGAAGTTGGGGCTACACCTTC.

The chain employs TRBV27 and TRBJ1-4; 8 positions match TRBD1. Looked up from germline, CDR1 is MNHEY and CDR2 is SMNVEV (reference sequence). The V segment lost 5 bases and the J segment 7 bases; nucleotides outside the gene matches: 9. The CDR3 has 15 amino acids. The DNA for the CDR3 is TGTGCCAGCAGTCCCCCCCAGGGGGCAGGTGAAAAACTGTTTTTT. Amino acids: CASSPPQGAGEKLFF.

This chain connects TRBV5-1 to TRBJ2-2; a possible D gene is TRBD2 (5 bases). V lost 4 bases and J 8 bases, leaving 12 bases between the germline ends. Per germline, CDR1 SGHRS and CDR2 YFSETQ. The CDR3 totals 13 residues. The CDR3 DNA is TGCGCCAGCAGCCGGGGTTTGACGGGGGAGCTGTTTTTT. Encoded protein: CASSRGLTGELFF.

The chain is built from TRBV5-4 and TRBJ1-1, with a possible D match to TRBD1 (6 bases). Trimming left V 1 base short and J 5 bases short, with 12 bases between. The CDR3 covers 14 residues. CDR1 and CDR2 (germline): SGHNT, YYREEE (reference sequence). CDR3 in amino acids: CASSLPGTLTEAFF. CDR3 DNA sequence: TGTGCCAGCAGCTTGCCCGGGACACTGACTGAAGCTTTCTTT.

The chain uses TRBV27 and TRBJ2-4, with D perhaps TRBD1 (6 bases). This CDR3 is 12 amino acids long. The germline V gene has CDR1 MNHEY and CDR2 SMNVEV (reference sequence). Deletions cut 6 bases from V and 9 bases from J, with 12 bases between. The CDR3 spells CASRSQGFIQYF. Written as DNA, the CDR3 is TGTGCCAGCAGATCACAGGGATTCATTCAGTACTTC.

V usage is TRBV3-1 (or the pseudogene TRBV3-2) and J usage is TRBJ2-3, with D maybe TRBD2 (6 bases). V was cut by 1 base and J by 3 bases, with 8 bases left in between. Germline V gene lookup returns CDR1 LGHDT and CDR2 YNNKEL (reference sequence). This CDR3 is 14 amino acids long. The CDR3 reads CASSQGGRTDTQYF. DNA for the CDR3: TGTGCCAGCAGCCAAGGAGGGAGGACAGATACGCAGTATTTT.

The V gene is TRBV7-2, the J gene TRBJ2-5; 11 nucleotides align to TRBD2. Germline assignment: CDR1 SGHTA and CDR2 FQGNSA. CDR3 length: 13 residues. V dropped 6 bases and J dropped 3; count of bases not matched to a gene: 0. The CDR3 DNA follows: TGTGCCAGCAGGACTAGCGGGGAAGAGACCCAGTACTTC. Protein: CASRTSGEETQYF.

This clone was counted a single time. The rearrangement uses TRBV12-3 or TRBV12-4 and TRBJ1-4; a weak D match, TRBD1 (5 bases). V shed 7 bases and J shed 8 bases, with 8 bases lying between them. The CDR3 is 11 amino acids. The CDR3 DNA reads TGTGCCAGCATTTCAGGGGAAAAACTGTTTTTT. Protein: CASISGEKLFF.

The genes are TRBV30 and TRBJ2-1; 10 nucleotides agree with TRBD1. Per germline, CDR1 GTSNPN and CDR2 SVGIG (reference sequence). The CDR3 is 15 amino acids. The ends lost 0 bases at V and 8 bases at J; junction bases unmatched: 7. The CDR3 protein is CAWSVPGTGVDEQFF. The CDR3 region has the DNA TGTGCCTGGAGTGTCCCCGGGACAGGGGTGGATGAGCAGTTCTTC.

The V gene is TRBV5-1, the J gene TRBJ2-5, with D possibly being TRBD2 (5 bases). The V end lost 2 bases, the J end lost 5 bases, and 13 bases lay between the germline ends. The V gene's germline CDR1 is SGHRS and CDR2 YFSETQ. This CDR3 spans 14 amino acids. CDR3 DNA: TGCGCCAGCAGCTTCGGCGCCTCGGGGGAGACCCAGTACTTC. It translates to CASSFGASGETQYF.

This clone was observed once. The chain links TRBV23-1 to TRBJ1-5; D perhaps matches TRBD1 (5 bases). TRBV23-1 is treated as an ORF (open reading frame) with a function not yet certain. Trimming took off 8 bases at V and 0 bases at J, with 17 bases between the two ends. The CDR3 is 16 amino acids. The CDR3 loop reads CASGSDTGYSNQPQHF. DNA of the CDR3: TGCGCCAGCGGGTCGGATACAGGCTATAGCAATCAGCCCCAGCATTTT.

The V call is TRBV15, the J call TRBJ1-1; D perhaps matches TRBD1 (6 bases). The germline CDR1 and CDR2 sequences are LNHNV and YYDKDF (reference sequence). The CDR3 runs 15 residues. With 0 bases removed from V and 5 bases from J, the gap between germline ends came to 13 bases. CDR3 in DNA: TGTGCCACCAGCAGAGATCTGGGGGGGCGGACTGAAGCTTTCTTT. Its translation: CATSRDLGGRTEAFF.

The genes are TRBV7-8 and TRBJ2-5, with D maybe TRBD2 (5 bases). Trimming removed 5 bases at V and 1 base at J, with 14 bases between. The germline V gene encodes CDR1 SGHVS and CDR2 FQNEAQ. The length of the CDR3 is 15 residues. The CDR3 here is CASSPTTSVQETQYF. CDR3 nucleotide sequence: TGTGCCAGCAGCCCCACAACTAGTGTCCAAGAGACCCAGTACTTC.